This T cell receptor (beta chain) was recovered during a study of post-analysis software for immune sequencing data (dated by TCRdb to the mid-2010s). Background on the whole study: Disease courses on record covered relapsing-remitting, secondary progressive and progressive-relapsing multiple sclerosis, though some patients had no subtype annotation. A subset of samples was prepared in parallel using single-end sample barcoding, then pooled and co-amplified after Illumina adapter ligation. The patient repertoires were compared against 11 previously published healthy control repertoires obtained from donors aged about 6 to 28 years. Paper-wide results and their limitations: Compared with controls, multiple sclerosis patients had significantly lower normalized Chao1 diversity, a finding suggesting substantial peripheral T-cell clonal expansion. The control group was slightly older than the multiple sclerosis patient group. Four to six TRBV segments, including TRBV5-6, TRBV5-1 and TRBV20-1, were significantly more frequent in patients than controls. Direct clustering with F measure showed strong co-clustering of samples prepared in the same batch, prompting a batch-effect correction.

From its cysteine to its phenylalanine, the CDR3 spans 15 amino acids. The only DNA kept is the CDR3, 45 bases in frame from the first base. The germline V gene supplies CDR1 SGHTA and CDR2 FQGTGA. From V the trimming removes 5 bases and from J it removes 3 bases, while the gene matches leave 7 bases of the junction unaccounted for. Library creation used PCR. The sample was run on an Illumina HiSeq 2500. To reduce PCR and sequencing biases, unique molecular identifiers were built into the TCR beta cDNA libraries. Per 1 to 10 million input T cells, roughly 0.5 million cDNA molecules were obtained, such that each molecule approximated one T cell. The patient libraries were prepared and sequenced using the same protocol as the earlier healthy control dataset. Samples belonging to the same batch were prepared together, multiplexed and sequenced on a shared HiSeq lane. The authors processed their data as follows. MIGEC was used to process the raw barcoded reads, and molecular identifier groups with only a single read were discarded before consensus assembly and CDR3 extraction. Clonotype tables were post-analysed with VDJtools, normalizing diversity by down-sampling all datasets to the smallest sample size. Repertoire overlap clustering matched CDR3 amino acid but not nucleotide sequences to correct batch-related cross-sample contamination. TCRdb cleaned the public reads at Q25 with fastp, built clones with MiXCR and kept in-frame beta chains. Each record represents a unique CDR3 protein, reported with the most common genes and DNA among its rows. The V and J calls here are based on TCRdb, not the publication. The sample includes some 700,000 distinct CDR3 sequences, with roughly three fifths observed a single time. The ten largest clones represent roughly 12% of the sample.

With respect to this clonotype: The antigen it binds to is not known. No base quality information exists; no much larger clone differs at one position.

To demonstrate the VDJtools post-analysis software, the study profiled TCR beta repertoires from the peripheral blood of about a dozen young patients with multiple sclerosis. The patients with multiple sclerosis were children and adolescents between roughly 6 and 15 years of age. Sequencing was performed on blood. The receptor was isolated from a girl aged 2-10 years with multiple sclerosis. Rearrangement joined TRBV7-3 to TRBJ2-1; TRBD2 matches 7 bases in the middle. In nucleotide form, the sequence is TGTGCCAGCAGCCCCACTAGCGCAATCTACAATGAGCAGTTCTTC. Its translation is CASSPTSAIYNEQFF.